The clone carrying this TCR beta chain turned up a few times. J lost 2 bases, V lost 5 bases, and 6 bases had no gene match. CDR3 length: 15 residues. CDR1 and CDR2 from the germline V gene are SGHTA and FQGNSA. This sample is part of a study of blood T cell repertoires in COVID-19. Across the study: Collection of acute and convalescent COVID-19 samples took place in the United States, Italy and Spain. In each case, the material was cDNA or gDNA derived from T cells, B-cell-depleted T cells, or PBMCs.

The authors' processing: Estimates of nucleated cell counts were drawn from the amplification of reference gene primers. The data were produced by immunoSEQ multiplex PCR, yet TCRdb's version contains in-frame clones alone and is incomplete. V and J calls and clone size are as listed in that table; D and trimming were resolved from the DNA. Here the sample spans around 270,000 clones, around 88% being singletons. The chain couples TRBV7-2 to TRBJ1-5; 7 bases align to TRBD1. Sequenced: peripheral blood. The receptor was derived from a middle-aged man with acute or convalescent COVID-19. The CDR3 spells CASSPYRGGNQPQHF. In DNA form, the CDR3 reads TGTGCCAGCAGCCCCTACAGGGGAGGCAATCAGCCCCAGCATTTT.